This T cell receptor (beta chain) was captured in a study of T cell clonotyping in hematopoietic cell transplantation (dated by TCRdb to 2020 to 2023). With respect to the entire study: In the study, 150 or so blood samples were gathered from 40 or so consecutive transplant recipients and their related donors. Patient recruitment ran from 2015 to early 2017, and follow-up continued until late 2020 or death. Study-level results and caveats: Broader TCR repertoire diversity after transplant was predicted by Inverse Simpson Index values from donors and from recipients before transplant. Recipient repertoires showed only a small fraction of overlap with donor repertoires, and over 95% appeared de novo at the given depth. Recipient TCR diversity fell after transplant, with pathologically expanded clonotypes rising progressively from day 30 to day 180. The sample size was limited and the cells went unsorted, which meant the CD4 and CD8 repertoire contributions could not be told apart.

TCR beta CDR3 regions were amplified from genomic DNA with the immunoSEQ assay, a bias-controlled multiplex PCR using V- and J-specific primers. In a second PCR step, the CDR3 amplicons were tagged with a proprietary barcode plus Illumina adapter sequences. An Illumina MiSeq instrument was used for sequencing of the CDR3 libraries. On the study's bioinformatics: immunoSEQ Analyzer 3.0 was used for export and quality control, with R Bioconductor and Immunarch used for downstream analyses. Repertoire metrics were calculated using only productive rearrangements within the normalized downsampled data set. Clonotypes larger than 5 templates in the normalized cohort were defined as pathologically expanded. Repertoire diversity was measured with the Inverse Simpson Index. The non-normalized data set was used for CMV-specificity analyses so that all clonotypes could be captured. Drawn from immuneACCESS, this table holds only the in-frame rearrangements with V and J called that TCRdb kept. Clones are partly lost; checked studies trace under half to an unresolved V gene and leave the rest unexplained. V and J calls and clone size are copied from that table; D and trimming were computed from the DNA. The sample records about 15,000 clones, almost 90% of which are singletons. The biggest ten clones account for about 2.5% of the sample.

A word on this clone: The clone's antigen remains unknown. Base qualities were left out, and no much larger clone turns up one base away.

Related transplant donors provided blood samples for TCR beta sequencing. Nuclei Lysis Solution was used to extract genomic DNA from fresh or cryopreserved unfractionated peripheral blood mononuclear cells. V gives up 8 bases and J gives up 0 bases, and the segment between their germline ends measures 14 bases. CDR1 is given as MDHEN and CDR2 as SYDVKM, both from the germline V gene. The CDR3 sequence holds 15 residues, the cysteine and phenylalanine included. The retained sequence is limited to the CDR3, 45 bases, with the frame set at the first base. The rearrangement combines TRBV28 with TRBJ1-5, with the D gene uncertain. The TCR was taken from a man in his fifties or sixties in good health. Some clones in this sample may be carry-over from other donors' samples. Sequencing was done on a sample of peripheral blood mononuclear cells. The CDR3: CASARPRLSNQPQHF. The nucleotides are TGTGCCAGCGCTAGGCCCCGACTTAGCAATCAGCCCCAGCATTTT.